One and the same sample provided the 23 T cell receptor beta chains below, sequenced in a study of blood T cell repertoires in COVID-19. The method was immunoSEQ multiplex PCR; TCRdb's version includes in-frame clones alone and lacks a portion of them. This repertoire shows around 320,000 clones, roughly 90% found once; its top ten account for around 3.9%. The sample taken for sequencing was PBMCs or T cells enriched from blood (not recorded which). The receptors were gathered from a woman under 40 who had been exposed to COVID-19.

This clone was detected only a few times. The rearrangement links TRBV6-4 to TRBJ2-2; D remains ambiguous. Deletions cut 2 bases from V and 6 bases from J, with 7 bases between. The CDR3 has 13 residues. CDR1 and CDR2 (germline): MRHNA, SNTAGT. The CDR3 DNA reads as TGTGCCAGCAGTGACCGGCAGGCCGGGGAGCTGTTTTTT. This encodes CASSDRQAGELFF.

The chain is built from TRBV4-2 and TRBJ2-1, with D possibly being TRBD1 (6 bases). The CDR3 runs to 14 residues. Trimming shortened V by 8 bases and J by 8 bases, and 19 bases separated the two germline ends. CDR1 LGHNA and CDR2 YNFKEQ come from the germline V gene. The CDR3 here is CASRGTAGDYEQFF. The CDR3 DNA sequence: TGTGCCAGCCGAGGAACCGCAGGGGATTATGAGCAGTTCTTC.

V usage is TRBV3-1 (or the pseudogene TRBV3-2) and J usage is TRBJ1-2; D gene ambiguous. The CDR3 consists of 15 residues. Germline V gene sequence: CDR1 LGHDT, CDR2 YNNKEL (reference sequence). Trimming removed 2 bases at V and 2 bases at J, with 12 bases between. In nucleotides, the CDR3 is TGTGCCAGCAGCCAAAACACGCGGAGAAACTATGGCTACACCTTC. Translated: CASSQNTRRNYGYTF.

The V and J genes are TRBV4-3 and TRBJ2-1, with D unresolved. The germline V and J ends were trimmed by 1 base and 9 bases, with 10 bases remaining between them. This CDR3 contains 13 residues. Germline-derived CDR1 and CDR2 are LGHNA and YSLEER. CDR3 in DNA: TGCGCCAGCAGCCAAGCCCCGACGGGTGAGCAGTTCTTC. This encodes CASSQAPTGEQFF.

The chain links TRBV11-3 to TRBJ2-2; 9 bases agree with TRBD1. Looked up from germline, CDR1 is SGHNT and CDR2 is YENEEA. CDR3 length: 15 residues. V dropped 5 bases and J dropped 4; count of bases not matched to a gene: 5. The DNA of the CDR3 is TGTGCCAGCAGCGCACAGGGGGCAACCACCGGGGAGCTGTTTTTT. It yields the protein CASSAQGATTGELFF.

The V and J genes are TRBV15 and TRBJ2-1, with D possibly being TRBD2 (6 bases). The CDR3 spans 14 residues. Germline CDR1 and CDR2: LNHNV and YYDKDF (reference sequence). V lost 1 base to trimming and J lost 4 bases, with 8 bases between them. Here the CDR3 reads CATSRGGTYNEQFF. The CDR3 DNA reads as TGTGCCACCAGCAGAGGGGGGACTTACAATGAGCAGTTCTTC.

DNA for the CDR3: TGTGCCAGCAGCCACCCAGGGGTGACTGGAAACACCATATATTTT. This gives the protein CASSHPGVTGNTIYF. V usage is TRBV4-2 and J usage is TRBJ1-3, with D perhaps TRBD1 (6 bases). Deletions cut 3 bases from V and 2 bases from J, with 11 bases between. Germline values: CDR1 LGHNA, CDR2 YNFKEQ. The CDR3 totals 15 residues.

The CDR3 nucleotides are TGTGCCAGCAGTCCACGGACAGGGCCCTATGGCTACACCTTC. It translates to CASSPRTGPYGYTF. The V and J genes are TRBV6-5 and TRBJ1-2; 8 bases align to TRBD1. V lost 5 bases to trimming and J lost 4 bases; unmatched junction nucleotides: 6. Germline values: CDR1 MNHEY, CDR2 SVGAGI. This CDR3 has 14 amino acids.

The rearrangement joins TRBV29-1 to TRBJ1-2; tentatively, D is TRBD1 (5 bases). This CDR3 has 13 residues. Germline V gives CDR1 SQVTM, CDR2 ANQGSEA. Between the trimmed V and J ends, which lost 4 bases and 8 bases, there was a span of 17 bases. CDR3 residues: CSVVSPGSAGYTF. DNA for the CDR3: TGCAGCGTTGTCAGTCCAGGGTCAGCGGGCTACACCTTC.

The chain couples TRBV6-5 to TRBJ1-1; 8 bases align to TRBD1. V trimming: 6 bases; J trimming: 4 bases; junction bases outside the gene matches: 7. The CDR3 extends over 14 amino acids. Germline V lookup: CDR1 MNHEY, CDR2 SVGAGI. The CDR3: CASSPTGESTEAFF. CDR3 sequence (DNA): TGTGCCAGCAGCCCGACAGGGGAGAGCACTGAAGCTTTCTTT.

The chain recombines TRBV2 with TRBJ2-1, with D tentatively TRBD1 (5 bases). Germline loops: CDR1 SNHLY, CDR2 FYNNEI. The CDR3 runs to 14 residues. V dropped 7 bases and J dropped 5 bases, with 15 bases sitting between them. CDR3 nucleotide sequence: TGTGCCAGCACCGCCAGGGTTTCCCACAATGAGCAGTTCTTC. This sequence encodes CASTARVSHNEQFF.

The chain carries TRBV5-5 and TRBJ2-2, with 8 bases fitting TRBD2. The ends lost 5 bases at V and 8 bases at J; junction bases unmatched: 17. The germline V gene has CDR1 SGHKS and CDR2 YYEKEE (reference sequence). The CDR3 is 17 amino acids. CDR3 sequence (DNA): TGTGCCAGCAGTCCACGGCGCGGGGGGCCCGGCAGGGGGGAGCTGTTTTTT. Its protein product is CASSPRRGGPGRGELFF.

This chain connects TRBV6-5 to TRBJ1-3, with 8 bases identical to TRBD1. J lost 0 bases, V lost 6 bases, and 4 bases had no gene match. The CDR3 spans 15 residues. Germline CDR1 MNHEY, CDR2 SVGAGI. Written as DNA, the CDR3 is TGTGCCAGCAGCCGAACAGGGGGCTCTGGAAACACCATATATTTT. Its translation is CASSRTGGSGNTIYF.

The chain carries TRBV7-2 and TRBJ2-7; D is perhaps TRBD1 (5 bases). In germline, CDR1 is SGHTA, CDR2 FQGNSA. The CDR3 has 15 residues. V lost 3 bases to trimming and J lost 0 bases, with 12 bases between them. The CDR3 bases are TGTGCCAGCAGCTTTATGGGGCCACTCTCCTACGAGCAGTACTTC. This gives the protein CASSFMGPLSYEQYF.

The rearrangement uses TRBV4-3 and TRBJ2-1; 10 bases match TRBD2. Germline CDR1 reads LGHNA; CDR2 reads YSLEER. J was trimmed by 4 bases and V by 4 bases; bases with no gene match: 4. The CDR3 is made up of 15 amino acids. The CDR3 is CASSPGLADYNEQFF. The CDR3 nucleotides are TGCGCCAGCAGCCCTGGACTAGCGGATTACAATGAGCAGTTCTTC.

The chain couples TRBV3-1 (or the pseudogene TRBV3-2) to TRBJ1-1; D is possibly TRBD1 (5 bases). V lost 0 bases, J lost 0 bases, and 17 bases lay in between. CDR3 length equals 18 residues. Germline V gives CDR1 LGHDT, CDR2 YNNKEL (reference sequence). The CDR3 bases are TGTGCCAGCAGCCAAGACCGGGGGGGATGGAGACTGAACACTGAAGCTTTCTTT. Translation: CASSQDRGGWRLNTEAFF.

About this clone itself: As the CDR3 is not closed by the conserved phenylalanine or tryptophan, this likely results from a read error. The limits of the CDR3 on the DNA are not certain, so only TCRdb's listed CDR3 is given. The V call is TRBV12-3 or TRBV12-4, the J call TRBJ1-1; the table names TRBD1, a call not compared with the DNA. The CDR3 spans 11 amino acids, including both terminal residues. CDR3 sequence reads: CASSRPGQGLV.

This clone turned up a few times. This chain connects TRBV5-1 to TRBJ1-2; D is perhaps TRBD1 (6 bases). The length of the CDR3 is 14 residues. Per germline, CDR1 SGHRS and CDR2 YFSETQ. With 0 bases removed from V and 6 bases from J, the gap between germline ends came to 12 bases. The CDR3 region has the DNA TGCGCCAGCAGCTTGGCCCCCAGGGGTGATGGCTACACCTTC. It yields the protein CASSLAPRGDGYTF.

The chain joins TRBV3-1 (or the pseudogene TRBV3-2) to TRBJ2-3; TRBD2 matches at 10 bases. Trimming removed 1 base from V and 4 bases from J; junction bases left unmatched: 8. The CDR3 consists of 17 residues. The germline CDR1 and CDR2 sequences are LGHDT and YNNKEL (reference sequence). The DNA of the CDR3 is TGTGCCAGCAGCCAAGTTACGTCGAGCGGGGGGGCAGATACGCAGTATTTT. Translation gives CASSQVTSSGGADTQYF.

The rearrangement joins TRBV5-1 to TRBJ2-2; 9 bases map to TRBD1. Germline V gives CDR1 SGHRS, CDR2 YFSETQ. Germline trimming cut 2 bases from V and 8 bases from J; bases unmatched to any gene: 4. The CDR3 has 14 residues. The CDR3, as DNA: TGCGCCAGCAGCTTACAGGGGGCGTCAGGGGAGCTGTTTTTT. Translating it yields CASSLQGASGELFF.

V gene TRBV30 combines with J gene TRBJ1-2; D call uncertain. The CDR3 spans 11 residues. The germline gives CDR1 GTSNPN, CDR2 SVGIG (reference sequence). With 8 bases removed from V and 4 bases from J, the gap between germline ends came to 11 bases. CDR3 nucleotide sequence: TGTGCCCTCGGGTCCCCCTATGGCTACACCTTC. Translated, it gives CALGSPYGYTF.

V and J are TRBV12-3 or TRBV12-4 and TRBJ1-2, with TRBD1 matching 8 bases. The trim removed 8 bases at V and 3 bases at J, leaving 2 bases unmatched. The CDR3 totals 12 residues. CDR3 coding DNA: TGTGCCAGCGGGACAGGATACTATGGCTACACCTTC. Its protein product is CASGTGYYGYTF.

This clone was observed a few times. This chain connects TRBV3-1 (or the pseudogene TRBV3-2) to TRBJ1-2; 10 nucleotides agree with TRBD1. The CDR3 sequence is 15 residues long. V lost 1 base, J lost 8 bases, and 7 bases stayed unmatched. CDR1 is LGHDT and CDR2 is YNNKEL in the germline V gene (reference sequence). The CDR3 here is CASSQAGTGAVGYTF. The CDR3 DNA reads TGTGCCAGCAGCCAAGCCGGGACAGGGGCGGTCGGCTACACCTTC.